This T cell receptor beta chain was recorded in a study of vaccination effects on CD4 cells after COVID-19. Concerning this clone itself: Its antigen is currently unknown.

Scientists isolated CD4+ T cells after an approximately 10-day culture period ended. Either the mRNA-1273 or the BNT162b2 vaccine was given to participants as two doses. This CDR3 has 14 residues. Losses at the gene ends were 7 bases for V and 0 bases for J; bases not matched to a gene: 8. Germline CDR1 is SQVTM and CDR2 is ANQGSEA. Profiling relied on immunoSEQ multiplex PCR, and the TCRdb table lists in-frame clones only, not all of them. The sample shows 40,000 to 45,000 clones, around two thirds of them seen only once. The origin of this receptor is a human donor who received a COVID-19 vaccine. The V and J genes are TRBV29-1 and TRBJ1-1; TRBD1 agrees at 7 bases. The source was CD4+ T cells from PBMCs cultured without peptide, collected after COVID-19 vaccination. CDR3 region: CSAHRGVMNTEAFF. CDR3 coding DNA: TGCAGCGCACACAGGGGCGTCATGAACACTGAAGCTTTCTTT.